This T cell receptor (beta chain) was captured in a study of cytomegalovirus exposure and HLA in healthy donors. Study context: The 95 to 150 validation repertoires were produced on the same platform as the roughly 720 repertoires of the first cohort. This was reported in a later analysis. General study points: Reportedly, cytomegalovirus status was diagnosed with high sensitivity and specificity. Rarity marked most TCR sequences, yet some public TCRs occurred in many donors.

A remark on this clone: The antigen is undetermined.

The CDR3 has 15 residues. V was shortened by 6 bases and J by 0 bases, with 15 bases between the two germline ends. Germline V gene data show CDR1 as MNHEY and CDR2 as SVGAGI. Sequencing was performed with immunoSEQ multiplex PCR; in TCRdb, only in-frame clones are kept and a portion is missing. This table has approximately 300,000 clones, around 90% appearing once. V gene TRBV6-5 combines with J gene TRBJ2-7, with D possibly called TRBD1 or TRBD2 (6 bases each). The receptor's source is a woman aged 30 to 39 in good health and CMV-seropositive. The sequenced sample was PBMCs. The CDR3 sequence is CASRGGGSSSYEQYF. The CDR3 DNA is TGTGCCAGCAGGGGGGGCGGGTCTAGCTCCTACGAGCAGTACTTC.